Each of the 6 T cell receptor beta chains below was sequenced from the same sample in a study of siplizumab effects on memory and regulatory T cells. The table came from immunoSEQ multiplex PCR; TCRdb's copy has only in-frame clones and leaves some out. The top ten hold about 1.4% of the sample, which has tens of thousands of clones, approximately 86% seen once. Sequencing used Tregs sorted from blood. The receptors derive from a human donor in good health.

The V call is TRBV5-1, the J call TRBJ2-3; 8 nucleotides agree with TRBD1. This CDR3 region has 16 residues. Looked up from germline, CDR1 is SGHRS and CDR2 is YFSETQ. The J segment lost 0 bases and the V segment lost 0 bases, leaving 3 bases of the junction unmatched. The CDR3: CASSLGQGISTDTQYF. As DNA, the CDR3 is TGCGCCAGCAGCTTGGGACAGGGGATTAGCACAGATACGCAGTATTTT.

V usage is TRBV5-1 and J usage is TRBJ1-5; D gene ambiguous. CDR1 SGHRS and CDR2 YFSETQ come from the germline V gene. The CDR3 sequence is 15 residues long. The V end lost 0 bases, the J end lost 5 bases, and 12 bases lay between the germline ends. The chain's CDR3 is CASSLVGGTDQPQHF. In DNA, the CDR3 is TGCGCCAGCAGCTTGGTTGGCGGTACAGATCAGCCCCAGCATTTT. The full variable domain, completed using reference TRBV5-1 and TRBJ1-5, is KAGVTQTPRYLIKTRGQQVTLSCSPISGHRSVSWYQQTPGQGLQFLFEYFSETQRNKGNFPGRFSGRQFSNSRSEMNVSTLELGDSALYLCASSLVGGTDQPQHFGDGTRLSIL.

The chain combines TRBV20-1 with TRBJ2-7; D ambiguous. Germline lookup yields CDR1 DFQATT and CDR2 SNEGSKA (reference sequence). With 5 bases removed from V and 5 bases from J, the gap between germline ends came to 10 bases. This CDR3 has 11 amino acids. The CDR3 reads CSAQTVHEQYF. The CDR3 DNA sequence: TGCAGTGCTCAGACCGTCCACGAGCAGTACTTC.

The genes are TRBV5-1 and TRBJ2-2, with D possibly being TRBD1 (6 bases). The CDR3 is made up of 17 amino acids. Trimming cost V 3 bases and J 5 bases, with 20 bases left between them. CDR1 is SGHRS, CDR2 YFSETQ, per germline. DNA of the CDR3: TGCGCCAGCAGCTCGAACCCCCAGGGGAGCCAGACCGGGGAGCTGTTTTTT. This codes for CASSSNPQGSQTGELFF.

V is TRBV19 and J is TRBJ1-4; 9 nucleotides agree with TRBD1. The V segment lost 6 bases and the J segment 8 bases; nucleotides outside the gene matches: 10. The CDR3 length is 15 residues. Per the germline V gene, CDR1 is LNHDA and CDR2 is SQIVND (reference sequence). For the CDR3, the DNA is TGTGCCAGTAGCACCCGGGACAGGGCTATAGAAAAACTGTTTTTT. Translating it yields CASSTRDRAIEKLFF.

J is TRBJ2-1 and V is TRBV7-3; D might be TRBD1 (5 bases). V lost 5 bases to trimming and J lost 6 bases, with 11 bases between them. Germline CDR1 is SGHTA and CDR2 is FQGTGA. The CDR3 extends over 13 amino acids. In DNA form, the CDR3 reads TGTGCCAGCAGCCTGGGGCCCGGCAATGAGCAGTTCTTC. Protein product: CASSLGPGNEQFF. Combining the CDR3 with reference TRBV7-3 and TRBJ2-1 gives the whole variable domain GAGVSQTPSNKVTEKGKYVELRCDPISGHTALYWYRQSLGQGPEFLIYFQGTGAADDSGLPNDRFFAVRPEGSVSTLKIQRTERGDSAVYLCASSLGPGNEQFFGPGTRLTVL.